The clone carrying this TCR beta chain was picked up a small number of times. Its cognate antigen is unknown. The read falls 3 residues short of the CDR3 end, and the missing part is taken from the germline J gene. CVID and control samples used equivalent genomic DNA input. Assay used: immunoSEQ multiplex PCR; TCRdb lists only in-frame clones, some missing. In total the sample includes tens of thousands of clones, none of them seen once. These data come from a study of T cell clonality in common variable immunodeficiency. Study-wide points: CVID subjects had higher TCRbeta clonality than healthy controls, most marked in about a third.

Germline V gives CDR1 SGHTA, CDR2 FQGNSA. V lost 5 bases, J lost 2 bases, and 3 bases stayed unmatched. The CDR3 is 14 residues long. The V and J genes are TRBV7-2 and TRBJ1-3, with 7 positions matching TRBD1. The sample consisted of peripheral blood mononuclear cells. This TCR was sampled from a person between 18 and 75 years old in good health. Here the CDR3 reads CASSLTGAGNTIYF. The CDR3 bases that were read are TGTGCCAGCAGCCTAACAGGGGCTGGAAACACC.